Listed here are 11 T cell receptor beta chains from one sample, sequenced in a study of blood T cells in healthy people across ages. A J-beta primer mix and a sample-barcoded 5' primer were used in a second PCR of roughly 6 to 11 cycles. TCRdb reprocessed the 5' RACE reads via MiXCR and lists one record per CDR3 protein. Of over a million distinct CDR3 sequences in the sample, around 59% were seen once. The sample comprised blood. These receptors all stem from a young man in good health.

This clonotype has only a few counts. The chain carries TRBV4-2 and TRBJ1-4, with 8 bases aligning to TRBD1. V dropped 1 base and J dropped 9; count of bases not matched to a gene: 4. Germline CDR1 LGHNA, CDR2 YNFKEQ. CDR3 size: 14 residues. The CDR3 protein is CASSQVQGVKKLFF. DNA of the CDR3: TGTGCCAGCAGCCAAGTACAGGGGGTAAAAAAACTGTTTTTT.

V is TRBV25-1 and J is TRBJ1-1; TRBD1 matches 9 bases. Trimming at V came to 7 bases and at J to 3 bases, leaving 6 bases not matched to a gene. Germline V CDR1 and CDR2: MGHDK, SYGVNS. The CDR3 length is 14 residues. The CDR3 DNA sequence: TGTGCCAGCAAAACAGGGGGCGCCCACACTGAAGCTTTCTTT. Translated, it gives CASKTGGAHTEAFF.

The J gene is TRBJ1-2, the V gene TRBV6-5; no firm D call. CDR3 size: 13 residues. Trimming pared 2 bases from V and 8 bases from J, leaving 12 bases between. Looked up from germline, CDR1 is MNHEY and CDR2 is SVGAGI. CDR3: CASSYEGLSGYTF. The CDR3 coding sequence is TGTGCCAGCAGTTACGAAGGGTTGTCGGGCTACACCTTC.

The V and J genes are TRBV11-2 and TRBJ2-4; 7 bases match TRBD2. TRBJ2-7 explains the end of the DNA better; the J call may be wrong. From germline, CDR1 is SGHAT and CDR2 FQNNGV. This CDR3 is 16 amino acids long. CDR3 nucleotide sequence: TGTGCCAGCAGCTTAGATGGCCTAGCGGAACTATACGAGCAGTACTTC. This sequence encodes CASSLDGLAELYEQYF.

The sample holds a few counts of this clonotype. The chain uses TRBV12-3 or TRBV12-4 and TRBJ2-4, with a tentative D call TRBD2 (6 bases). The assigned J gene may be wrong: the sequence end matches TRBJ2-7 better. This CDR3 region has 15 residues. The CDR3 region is CASSAGLAEFYEQYF. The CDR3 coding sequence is TGTGCCAGCAGTGCCGGGTTAGCGGAGTTCTACGAGCAGTACTTC.

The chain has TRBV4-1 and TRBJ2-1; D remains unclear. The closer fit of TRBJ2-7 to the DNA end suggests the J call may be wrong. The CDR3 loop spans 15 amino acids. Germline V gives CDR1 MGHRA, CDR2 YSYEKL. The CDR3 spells CASSHTESSYNEQYF. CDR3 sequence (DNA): TGCGCCAGCAGCCATACAGAGAGCTCCTACAATGAGCAGTACTTC.

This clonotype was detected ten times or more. The CDR3 DNA reads as TGCGCCAGCAGCCCTTGGTTGGAGGGAAGCGGCTACACCTTC. Translating it yields CASSPWLEGSGYTF. The chain employs TRBV10-1 and TRBJ1-2, with D unclear. CDR3 length equals 14 residues. Germline V gives CDR1 WNHNN, CDR2 SYGVQD (reference sequence). Trimming stripped 6 bases from V and 8 bases from J, with 19 bases between.

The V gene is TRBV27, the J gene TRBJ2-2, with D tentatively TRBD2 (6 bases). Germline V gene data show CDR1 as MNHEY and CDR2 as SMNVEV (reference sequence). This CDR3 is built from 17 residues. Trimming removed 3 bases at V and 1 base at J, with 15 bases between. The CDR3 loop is CASSFLPAGLNTGELFF. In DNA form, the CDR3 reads TGTGCCAGCAGTTTCCTTCCAGCGGGCCTGAACACCGGGGAGCTGTTTTTT.

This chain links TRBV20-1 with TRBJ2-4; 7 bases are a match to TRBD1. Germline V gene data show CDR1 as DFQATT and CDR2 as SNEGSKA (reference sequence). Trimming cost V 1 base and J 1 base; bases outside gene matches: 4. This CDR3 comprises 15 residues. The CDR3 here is CSARVQGVAKNIQYF. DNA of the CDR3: TGCAGTGCTAGAGTGCAGGGGGTTGCCAAAAACATTCAGTACTTC.

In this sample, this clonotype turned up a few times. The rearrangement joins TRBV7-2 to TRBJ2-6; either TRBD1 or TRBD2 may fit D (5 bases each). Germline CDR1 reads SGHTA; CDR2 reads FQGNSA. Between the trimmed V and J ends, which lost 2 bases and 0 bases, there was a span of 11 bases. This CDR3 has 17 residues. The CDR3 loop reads CASSLSGGPSGANVLTF. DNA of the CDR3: TGTGCCAGCAGCTTAAGTGGGGGACCCTCTGGGGCCAACGTCCTGACTTTC.

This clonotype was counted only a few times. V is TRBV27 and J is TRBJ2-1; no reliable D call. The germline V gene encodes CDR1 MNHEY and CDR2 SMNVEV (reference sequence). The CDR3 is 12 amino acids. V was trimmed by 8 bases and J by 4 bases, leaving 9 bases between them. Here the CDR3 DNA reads TGTGCCAGCCACGGCGAATACAATGAGCAGTTCTTC. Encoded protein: CASHGEYNEQFF.